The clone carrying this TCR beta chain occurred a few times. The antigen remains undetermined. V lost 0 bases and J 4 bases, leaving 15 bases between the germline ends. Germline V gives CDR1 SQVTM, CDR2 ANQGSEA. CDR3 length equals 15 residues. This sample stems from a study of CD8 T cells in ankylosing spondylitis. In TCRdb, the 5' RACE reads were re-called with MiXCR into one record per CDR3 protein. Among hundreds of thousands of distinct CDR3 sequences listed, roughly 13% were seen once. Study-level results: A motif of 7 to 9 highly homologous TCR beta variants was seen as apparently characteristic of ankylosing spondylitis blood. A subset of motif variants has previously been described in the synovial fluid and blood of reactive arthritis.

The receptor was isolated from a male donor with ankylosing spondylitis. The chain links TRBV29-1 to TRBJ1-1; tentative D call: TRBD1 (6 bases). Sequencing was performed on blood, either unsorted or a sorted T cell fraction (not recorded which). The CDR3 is CSVEDRGAPRTEAFF. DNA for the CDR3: TGCAGCGTTGAAGATCGGGGGGCGCCGCGCACTGAAGCTTTCTTT.